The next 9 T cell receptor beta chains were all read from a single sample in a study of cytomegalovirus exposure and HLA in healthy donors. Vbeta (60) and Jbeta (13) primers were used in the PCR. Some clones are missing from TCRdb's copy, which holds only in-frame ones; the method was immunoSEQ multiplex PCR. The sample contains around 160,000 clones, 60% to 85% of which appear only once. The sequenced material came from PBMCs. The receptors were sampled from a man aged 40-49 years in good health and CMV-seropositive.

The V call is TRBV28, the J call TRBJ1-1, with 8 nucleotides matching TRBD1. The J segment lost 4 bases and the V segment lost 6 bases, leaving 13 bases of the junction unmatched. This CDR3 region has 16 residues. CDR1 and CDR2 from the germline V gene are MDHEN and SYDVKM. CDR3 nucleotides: TGTGCCAGCAGCTTACCCCAGGGGGCAGGAGGCACTGAAGCTTTCTTT. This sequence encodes CASSLPQGAGGTEAFF.

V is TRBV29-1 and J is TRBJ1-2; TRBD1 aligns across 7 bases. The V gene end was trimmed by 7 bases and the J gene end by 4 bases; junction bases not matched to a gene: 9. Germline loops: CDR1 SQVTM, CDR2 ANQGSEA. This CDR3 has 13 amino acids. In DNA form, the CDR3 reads TGCAGCGGCCAGGGGGACTCCTTCTATGGCTACACCTTC. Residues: CSGQGDSFYGYTF.

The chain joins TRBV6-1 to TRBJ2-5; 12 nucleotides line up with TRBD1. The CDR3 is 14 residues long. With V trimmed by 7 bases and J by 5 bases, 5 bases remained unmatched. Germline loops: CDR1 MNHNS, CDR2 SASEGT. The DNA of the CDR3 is TGTGCCAGCACGGGACAGGGGGCGGGGGAGACCCAGTACTTC. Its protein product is CASTGQGAGETQYF.

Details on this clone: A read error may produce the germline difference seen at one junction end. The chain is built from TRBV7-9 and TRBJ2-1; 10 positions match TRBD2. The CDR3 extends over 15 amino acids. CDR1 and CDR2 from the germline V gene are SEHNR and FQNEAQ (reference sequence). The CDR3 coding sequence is TGTTCCAGCAGCTTCAGCGGGAGGGCCACAGATGAGCAGTTCTTC. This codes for CSSSFSGRATDEQFF.

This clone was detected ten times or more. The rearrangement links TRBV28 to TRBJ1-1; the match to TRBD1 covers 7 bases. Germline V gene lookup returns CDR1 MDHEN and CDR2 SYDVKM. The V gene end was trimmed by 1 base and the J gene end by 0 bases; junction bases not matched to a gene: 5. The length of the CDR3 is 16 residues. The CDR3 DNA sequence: TGTGCCAGCAGTTTATCAGGGGGGAGGATGAACACTGAAGCTTTCTTT. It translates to CASSLSGGRMNTEAFF.

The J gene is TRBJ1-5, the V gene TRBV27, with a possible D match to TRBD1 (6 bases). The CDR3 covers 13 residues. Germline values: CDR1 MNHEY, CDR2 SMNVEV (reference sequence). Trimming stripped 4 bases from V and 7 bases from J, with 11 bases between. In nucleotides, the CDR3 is TGTGCCAGCAGTTCGGGGGGGGGCCAGCCCCAGCATTTT. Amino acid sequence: CASSSGGGQPQHF.

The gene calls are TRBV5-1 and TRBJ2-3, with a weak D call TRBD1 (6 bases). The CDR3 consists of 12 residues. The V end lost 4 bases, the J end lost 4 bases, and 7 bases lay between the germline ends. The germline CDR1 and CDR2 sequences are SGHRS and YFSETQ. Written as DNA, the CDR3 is TGCGCCAGCAGCGAGGGGGCAGATACGCAGTATTTT. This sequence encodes CASSEGADTQYF.

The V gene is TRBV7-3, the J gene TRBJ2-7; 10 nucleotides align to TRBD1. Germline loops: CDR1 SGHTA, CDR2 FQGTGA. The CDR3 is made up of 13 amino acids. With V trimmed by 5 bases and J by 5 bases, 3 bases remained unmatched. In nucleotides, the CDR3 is TGTGCCAGCAGCCCCGGGACAGGGGACGAGCAGTACTTC. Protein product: CASSPGTGDEQYF.

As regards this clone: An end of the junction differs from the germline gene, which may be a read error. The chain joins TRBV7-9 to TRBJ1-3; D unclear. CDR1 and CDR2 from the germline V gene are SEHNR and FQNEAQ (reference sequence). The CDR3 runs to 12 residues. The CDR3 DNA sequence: TGTTCCAGCAGCTTCACAGGAAACACCATATATTTT. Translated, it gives CSSSFTGNTIYF.